This TCR beta chain was sequenced in a study of T cells in Graves' hyperthyroidism and ophthalmopathy. The CDR3 consists of 15 residues. Germline V CDR1 and CDR2: SGHRS, YFSETQ. The ends were cut back, 0 bases at V and 6 bases at J, with 12 bases in the middle. The CDR3 regions of TCR beta were amplified from RNA transcripts. First-round RT-PCR targeting the TCR CDR3 was performed with the HTBI primer set. Each CDR3 protein gets one entry after TCRdb re-called the multiplex PCR reads with MiXCR. Seen here are about 720,000 distinct CDR3 sequences, less than 20% observed once, and the top ten hold over 7.5%.

The sequenced sample was blood. The chain combines TRBV5-1 with TRBJ1-4, with D uncertain. The receptor comes from a man in his late teens or twenties with Graves' hyperthyroidism. Here the CDR3 reads CASSLEWGGDEKLFF. The CDR3 DNA follows: TGCGCCAGCAGCTTGGAATGGGGTGGAGATGAAAAACTGTTTTTT.